These 27 T cell receptor beta chains were all obtained from the same sample, sequenced in a study of T cells in Graves' hyperthyroidism and ophthalmopathy (dated by TCRdb to between 2018 and 2021). The library was made by multiplex PCR. Sequenced using an Illumina HiSeq 2000. Amplification of TCR beta CDR3 regions was carried out from RNA transcripts. For the first round of RT-PCR on the TCR CDR3, the HTBI primer set was used together with the Qiagen OneStep RT-PCR kit. TCRdb redid the processing of the public reads, applying fastp at Q25 and MiXCR, and retained in-frame beta chains. Merged by CDR3 protein, the rows form single entries marked with the most common genes and DNA. Within this sample are fewer than 400,000 distinct CDR3 sequences, with about a sixth of them counted one time only. The top ten constitute roughly 26% of the sample. The specimen was blood. The receptors shown here come from a woman aged 18 to 35 with Graves' hyperthyroidism that later progressed to Graves' ophthalmopathy.

This clonotype was seen a few times. The chain couples TRBV6-9 to TRBJ1-1, with D perhaps TRBD1 (5 bases). The germline CDR1 and CDR2 sequences are MNHGY and SVAAGI. The CDR3 length is 11 residues. The V end lost 7 bases, the J end lost 8 bases, and 11 bases lay between the germline ends. CDR3 protein: CASTSGREAFF. DNA of the CDR3: TGTGCCAGCACCTCGGGGCGGGAAGCTTTCTTT.

About this clonotype: Since a much larger clone is just one base distant, this may be a read error. The V call is TRBV2, the J call TRBJ1-6, with D perhaps matching TRBD1 (6 bases). V was shortened by 5 bases and J by 10 bases, with 15 bases between the two germline ends. CDR1 is SNHLY and CDR2 is FYNNEI in the germline V gene. The length of the CDR3 is 14 residues. As DNA, the CDR3 is TGTGCCAGCAGTAGTGGCAGGGGAGTGTCACCCCTCCACTTT. It translates to CASSSGRGVSPLHF. Supplemented by reference TRBV2 and TRBJ1-6, the full variable domain reads EPEVTQTPSHQVTQMGQEVILRCVPISNHLYFYWYRQILGQKVEFLVSFYNNEISEKSEIFDDQFSVERPDGSNFTLKIRSTKLEDSAMYFCASSSGRGVSPLHFGNGTRLTVT.

In its sample, this clonotype was seen many times. V is TRBV20-1 and J is TRBJ1-2; a possible D gene is TRBD1 (6 bases). The CDR3 sequence is 14 residues long. V was pared by 0 bases and J by 8 bases, with 16 bases between. Germline values: CDR1 DFQATT, CDR2 SNEGSKA (reference sequence). The CDR3 spells CSARDLGGRGGYTF. The CDR3 nucleotides read TGCAGTGCTAGAGATCTAGGGGGAAGAGGCGGCTACACCTTC.

DNA for the CDR3: TGTGCCAGCAGTTTATTTCCAGATAGCAATCAGCCCCAGCATTTT. Translated, it gives CASSLFPDSNQPQHF. The J gene is TRBJ1-5, the V gene TRBV27; D call uncertain. Trimming left V 1 base short and J 0 bases short, with 7 bases between. Germline loops: CDR1 MNHEY, CDR2 SMNVEV (reference sequence). This CDR3 spans 15 amino acids.

This clonotype showed up many times. The V gene is TRBV6-2 or TRBV6-3, the J gene TRBJ2-4; 8 bases fit TRBD2. The CDR3 sequence is 15 residues long. V was clipped by 8 bases and J by 0 bases; unmatched bases: 6. The germline CDR1 and CDR2 sequences are MNHEY and SVGEGT. CDR3 loop: CASGTSGLAKNIQYF. The CDR3 DNA follows: TGTGCCAGCGGTACTAGCGGTCTAGCCAAAAACATTCAGTACTTC.

This clonotype has a single count. V gene TRBV2 combines with J gene TRBJ2-1; 11 positions match TRBD2. Germline trimming cut 10 bases from V and 0 bases from J; bases unmatched to any gene: 2. Per germline, CDR1 SNHLY and CDR2 FYNNEI. This CDR3 has 14 amino acids. The CDR3 sequence is CATGLAGSYNEQFF. CDR3 coding DNA: TGTGCCACTGGACTAGCGGGCTCCTACAATGAGCAGTTCTTC.

V is TRBV15 and J is TRBJ2-1, with a weak D call TRBD1 (6 bases). V lost 3 bases, J lost 0 bases, and 9 bases lay in between. Germline V lookup: CDR1 LNHNV, CDR2 YYDKDF (reference sequence). This CDR3 region has 15 residues. The CDR3 DNA follows: TGTGCCACCAGCAGGGACAGTTCCTCCTACAATGAGCAGTTCTTC. It yields the protein CATSRDSSSYNEQFF.

This clonotype was seen many times. The chain carries TRBV6-6 and TRBJ2-1, with 11 bases identical to TRBD2. This CDR3 has 20 amino acids. Trimming at V came to 2 bases and at J to 0 bases, leaving 12 bases not matched to a gene. Per germline, CDR1 MNHNY and CDR2 SVGAGI (reference sequence). CDR3: CASSYGGSSGRIGSYNEQFF. For the CDR3, the DNA is TGTGCCAGCAGTTACGGGGGGTCTAGCGGGAGGATCGGCTCCTACAATGAGCAGTTCTTC.

The table lists this clonotype with many counts. The J gene is TRBJ2-7, the V gene TRBV13, with 10 bases aligning to TRBD2. The germline CDR1 and CDR2 sequences are PRHDT and FYEKMQ (reference sequence). Unmatched junction bases numbered 10, after V lost 5 bases and J lost 3 bases. The CDR3 runs 16 residues. CDR3 sequence (DNA): TGTGCCAGCAGCAACAGGGAAACTAGCGGGGACTACGAGCAGTACTTC. Its translation: CASSNRETSGDYEQYF.

Ten or more counts support this clonotype. This chain links TRBV20-1 with TRBJ2-1, with 10 nucleotides matching TRBD2. V was pared by 6 bases and J by 6 bases, with 11 bases of the junction left unmatched. The CDR3 contains 15 residues. Germline CDR1 reads DFQATT; CDR2 reads SNEGSKA (reference sequence). Here the CDR3 reads CSALLSGRVSNEQFF. CDR3 sequence (DNA): TGCAGTGCCCTCCTAAGCGGGAGGGTTTCCAATGAGCAGTTCTTC.

This sequence joins TRBV27 and TRBJ2-1, with D perhaps matching TRBD2 (6 bases). Germline values: CDR1 MNHEY, CDR2 SMNVEV (reference sequence). The CDR3 covers 15 residues. The V end lost 2 bases, the J end lost 2 bases, and 10 bases lay between the germline ends. The CDR3 sequence is CASSLVLAPYNEQFF. The CDR3, as DNA: TGTGCCAGCAGTTTAGTACTAGCCCCCTACAATGAGCAGTTCTTC.

This clonotype was observed many times. The rearrangement joins TRBV12-3 or TRBV12-4 to TRBJ2-5; TRBD2 is a possible D gene (5 bases). V gave up 6 bases and J gave up 8 bases, with 13 bases separating them. The CDR3 length is 12 residues. CDR3: CASSPGSGTQYF. CDR3 DNA: TGTGCCAGCAGCCCAGGTTCGGGAACCCAGTACTTC.

In its sample, this clonotype was seen many times. The rearrangement joins TRBV18 to TRBJ1-1, with unresolved D. V lost 0 bases, J lost 1 base, and 9 bases lay in between. The CDR3 contains 15 residues. Germline values: CDR1 KGHSH, CDR2 LQKENI. DNA for the CDR3: TGTGCCAGCTCACCACCGACACCGAGGAACACTGAAGCTTTCTTT. This encodes CASSPPTPRNTEAFF.

In this sample, this clonotype turned up a few times. V and J are TRBV6-1 and TRBJ2-3, with D possibly TRBD1 on 5 matching bases. Germline values: CDR1 MNHNS, CDR2 SASEGT. The CDR3 has 18 residues. V was shortened by 6 bases and J by 8 bases, with 30 bases between the two germline ends. CDR3 DNA sequence: TGTGCCAGCAGCCACAGGCCGGCAATGACAGATAGTCTTGGTACGCAGTATTTT. Its translation is CASSHRPAMTDSLGTQYF.

This clonotype has a count of ten or more. The rearrangement uses TRBV24-1 and TRBJ1-5; D remains ambiguous. CDR1 and CDR2 from the germline V gene are KGHDR and SFDVKD. The CDR3 extends over 16 amino acids. V lost 4 bases to trimming and J lost 5 bases, with 17 bases between them. The CDR3, as DNA: TGTGCCACCAGTGACCCCCACAGTGGGTCGGATCAGCCCCAGCATTTT. This encodes CATSDPHSGSDQPQHF.

In this sample, this clonotype turned up a few times. The chain is built from TRBV6-5 and TRBJ2-7, with 12 bases identical to TRBD1. V lost 2 bases to trimming and J lost 4 bases; unmatched junction nucleotides: 3. The CDR3 runs to 15 residues. Per germline, CDR1 MNHEY and CDR2 SVGAGI. The CDR3 sequence is CASSYGTGGLYEQYF. CDR3 DNA sequence: TGTGCCAGCAGTTACGGGACAGGGGGCCTTTACGAGCAGTACTTC.

This clonotype was counted at least ten times. The chain has TRBV11-2 and TRBJ2-7; 9 bases map to TRBD2. The CDR3 extends over 17 amino acids. Germline lookup yields CDR1 SGHAT and CDR2 FQNNGV. J lost 2 bases, V lost 3 bases, and 11 bases had no gene match. CDR3 sequence reads: CASSFRRTSENPYEQYF. The CDR3 DNA is TGTGCCAGCAGCTTTCGTAGGACTAGCGAAAACCCCTACGAGCAGTACTTC.

This clonotype was observed a few times. The gene calls are TRBV15 and TRBJ2-7; D perhaps matches TRBD2 (6 bases). The CDR3 is made up of 15 amino acids. Germline CDR1 reads LNHNV; CDR2 reads YYDKDF (reference sequence). V was cut by 5 bases and J by 0 bases, with 14 bases left in between. This chain's CDR3 is CATSGGGSSSYEQYF. CDR3 nucleotide sequence: TGTGCCACCAGCGGGGGAGGTTCTAGCTCCTACGAGCAGTACTTC.

The chain carries TRBV9 and TRBJ2-5; 9 nucleotides line up with TRBD2. Germline-derived CDR1 and CDR2 are SGDLS and YYNGEE. The ends lost 0 bases at V and 11 bases at J; junction bases unmatched: 11. This CDR3 region has 15 residues. The CDR3 sequence is CASSVGAGGPREQYF. The CDR3 nucleotides are TGTGCCAGCAGCGTAGGGGCGGGAGGGCCAAGAGAGCAGTACTTC. The full variable domain, completed using reference TRBV9 and TRBJ2-5, is DSGVTQTPKHLITATGQRVTLRCSPRSGDLSVYWYQQSLDQGLQFLIQYYNGEERAKGNILERFSAQQFPDLHSELNLSSLELGDSALYFCASSVGAGGPREQYFGPGTRLLVL.

This clonotype appeared many times. The J gene is TRBJ2-1, the V gene TRBV20-1; 8 bases are a match to TRBD2. In germline, CDR1 is DFQATT, CDR2 SNEGSKA (reference sequence). The CDR3 sequence is 15 residues long. J was trimmed by 2 bases and V by 4 bases; bases with no gene match: 7. Written as DNA, the CDR3 is TGCAGTGCTAACCGAGCGGGAGTGACCTACAATGAGCAGTTCTTC. This codes for CSANRAGVTYNEQFF.

This clonotype was recorded at least ten times. This chain links TRBV25-1 with TRBJ2-3, with D unresolved. CDR3 size: 18 residues. Germline V lookup: CDR1 MGHDK, CDR2 SYGVNS. V lost 1 base to trimming and J lost 0 bases, with 17 bases between them. The CDR3 DNA follows: TGTGCCAGCAGTGAATCTCCCTGGACCCAGTCTAGCACAGATACGCAGTATTTT. Translated, it gives CASSESPWTQSSTDTQYF.

This clonotype has more than one count but fewer than ten. V is TRBV28 and J is TRBJ1-5; D is possibly TRBD1 (5 bases). CDR3 length: 13 amino acids. V gave up 7 bases and J gave up 7 bases, with 14 bases separating them. The germline CDR1 and CDR2 sequences are MDHEN and SYDVKM. The CDR3 is CASTKSGRQPQHF. CDR3 in DNA: TGTGCCAGCACTAAATCAGGGAGACAGCCCCAGCATTTT.

CDR3 residues: CASSYPGTARNEQYF. The CDR3 DNA reads TGTGCCAGCAGTTACCCCGGGACGGCCCGGAACGAGCAGTACTTC. This sequence joins TRBV27 and TRBJ2-7, with D possibly being TRBD1 or TRBD2 (5 bases each). Trimming removed 4 bases from V and 5 bases from J, with 18 bases in between. CDR1 and CDR2 (germline): MNHEY, SMNVEV (reference sequence). CDR3 size: 15 residues.

At least ten counts were recorded for this clonotype. The V call is TRBV6-2 or TRBV6-3, the J call TRBJ2-1; D is undetermined. Looked up from germline, CDR1 is MNHEY and CDR2 is SVGEGT. The CDR3 sequence is 15 residues long. Trimming cost V 6 bases and J 6 bases, with 18 bases left between them. The CDR3 reads CASRVEVGVLNEQFF. In DNA, the CDR3 is TGTGCCAGCAGGGTAGAGGTCGGCGTTCTCAATGAGCAGTTCTTC.

This clonotype was picked up many times. The rearrangement links TRBV27 to TRBJ2-1; TRBD2 might be the D (6 bases). Germline V gives CDR1 MNHEY, CDR2 SMNVEV (reference sequence). With 3 bases removed from V and 8 bases from J, the gap between germline ends came to 20 bases. This CDR3 comprises 16 residues. As DNA, the CDR3 is TGTGCCAGCAGTTTGGCCCCCTCCGGGAGACGCGATGAGCAGTTCTTC. Amino acids: CASSLAPSGRRDEQFF.

The chain carries TRBV27 and TRBJ1-5, with 7 bases lining up with TRBD1. Germline V gene data show CDR1 as MNHEY and CDR2 as SMNVEV (reference sequence). This CDR3 is 14 amino acids long. With V trimmed by 6 bases and J by 3 bases, 5 bases remained unmatched. The CDR3 protein is CASSPRGNNQPQHF. The CDR3 nucleotides are TGTGCCAGCAGCCCCAGGGGGAACAATCAGCCCCAGCATTTT.

The table lists this clonotype with many counts. The chain has TRBV29-1 and TRBJ2-1; D might be TRBD2 (6 bases). The CDR3 is made up of 13 amino acids. V gave up 6 bases and J gave up 1 base, with 10 bases separating them. From germline, CDR1 is SQVTM and CDR2 ANQGSEA. CDR3 bases: TGCAGCGTGGGGGGAGTTTCCTACAATGAGCAGTTCTTC. Its protein is CSVGGVSYNEQFF.